This T cell receptor beta chain was captured by sequencing in a study of cytomegalovirus exposure and HLA in healthy donors. Study-wide context: Early released data comprised about 85 million unique TCRs from HLA-typed donors. General observations from the study: In a later analysis, V- and J-gene trimming of beta chains associated with a DCLRE1C missense variant, replicated independently.

A remark on this clone: Its matching antigen is unknown.

PCR was performed using 60 Vbeta and 13 Jbeta primers. TCRdb keeps only in-frame clones here, not all; method: immunoSEQ multiplex PCR. The table for this sample gives more than 55,000 clones. The CDR3 has 15 amino acids. Germline V gene sequence: CDR1 KGHSH, CDR2 LQKENI. V lost 1 base, J lost 1 base, and 10 bases lay in between. Sequenced input: PBMCs. The clonotype comes from a woman between 35 and 50 years old in good health and CMV-seropositive. The rearrangement links TRBV18 to TRBJ1-1; D may be TRBD1 (6 bases). In DNA form, the CDR3 reads TGTGCCAGCTCACCACGGACAGTACCGAACACTGAAGCTTTCTTT. Amino acid sequence: CASSPRTVPNTEAFF.